The 5 T cell receptor beta chains below come from one sample, sequenced in a study of blood T cells in healthy people across ages. A second PCR of roughly 7 to 11 cycles used a sample-barcoded 5' primer and a J-beta primer mix. Each CDR3 protein is one row after TCRdb ran MiXCR on the 5' RACE reads. The sample records hundreds of thousands of distinct CDR3 sequences, approximately 29% being singletons. Sequencing was performed on blood. The receptors come from a woman of 80 years or more in good health.

This clonotype was detected ten times or more. This sequence may be a read error, since a much larger clone differs from it by one base. The chain has TRBV6-5 and TRBJ2-7; 11 nucleotides line up with TRBD1. CDR1 and CDR2 from the germline V gene are MNHEY and SVGAGI. Trimming cost V 8 bases and J 3 bases; bases outside gene matches: 9. The CDR3 has 15 amino acids. CDR3 region: CASGLTGTGGYEQYF. Written as DNA, the CDR3 is TGTGCCAGCGGGCTAACCGGGACAGGGGGCTACGAGCAGTACTTC.

The table lists this clonotype with many counts. The genes are TRBV7-2 and TRBJ2-5; TRBD2 matches at 9 bases. V trimming: 1 base; J trimming: 2 bases; junction bases outside the gene matches: 11. CDR3 length equals 18 residues. Germline values: CDR1 SGHTA, CDR2 FQGNSA. In DNA, the CDR3 is TGTGCCAGCAGCTTAGGGTTCCTAGCGGGGAGACTGCAAGAGACCCAGTACTTC. Amino acids: CASSLGFLAGRLQETQYF.

In this sample, this clonotype turned up many times. This chain joins TRBV6-1 and TRBJ2-3; 9 bases agree with TRBD1. V dropped 7 bases and J dropped 3; count of bases not matched to a gene: 8. Germline CDR1 is MNHNS and CDR2 is SASEGT. This CDR3 has 15 amino acids. Written as DNA, the CDR3 is TGTGCCAGCACCCCCGGGACAGGGTTTACAGATACGCAGTATTTT. This gives the protein CASTPGTGFTDTQYF.

The chain recombines TRBV6-5 with TRBJ2-3, with D possibly called TRBD1 or TRBD2 (5 bases each). The CDR3 is made up of 15 amino acids. Germline CDR1 and CDR2: MNHEY and SVGAGI. Trimming pared 2 bases from V and 1 base from J, leaving 10 bases between. The CDR3 region has the DNA TGTGCCAGCAGTTACGAGGGACCTCGCACAGATACGCAGTATTTT. Translating gives CASSYEGPRTDTQYF.

This clonotype showed up many times. The chain is built from TRBV10-3 and TRBJ2-6; TRBD2 is a possible D gene (7 bases). This CDR3 contains 14 residues. V was clipped by 4 bases and J by 12 bases, with 16 bases between them. Germline lookup yields CDR1 ENHRY and CDR2 SYGVKD. Here the CDR3 reads CAISGGGAFSVLTF. CDR3 coding DNA: TGTGCCATCAGTGGAGGGGGGGCCTTCTCCGTCCTGACTTTC.